This TCR beta chain was recovered during a study of shared clonotypes between healthy human individuals. V dropped 8 bases and J dropped 7; count of bases not matched to a gene: 5. This CDR3 is 14 amino acids long. CDR1 is KGHSY, CDR2 FQNENV, per germline. Findings and caveats of the study: When compared with the clonotypes that were shared by all four sorted-subset donors, the non-shared clonotypes turned out to have lower generation probabilities.

The repertoire was sequenced with immunoSEQ multiplex PCR; TCRdb's copy has only in-frame clones and lacks some. The sample lists millions of clones, approximately 92% occurring once. Concerning this clone: Its target is not known.

The TCR originated in a man between 18 and 29 years old in good health. This sequence joins TRBV16 and TRBJ1-6; 10 nucleotides align to TRBD1. The sample comprised naive CD4+ T cells sorted from blood. Subset described: CD45RA+ positively selected. The CDR3, as DNA: TGTGCCAGCCGCCGGGACAGGGGAAATTCACCCCTCCACTTT. It translates to CASRRDRGNSPLHF.